The clone carrying this T cell receptor beta chain was detected ten times or more. The antigen remains unidentified. The sample is drawn from a study of Graves' ophthalmopathy and Graves' hyperthyroidism. As for the study in general: Peripheral blood sampling preceded any treatment and occurred at initial diagnosis.

Where ophthalmopathy was absent within 18 months of follow-up, hyperthyroidism was stable. Diagnoses were established from clinical symptoms, serum thyroxine, TRAb, thyroid ultrasound and orbital computed tomography. Germline V CDR1 and CDR2: MNHNS, SASEGT. V dropped 2 bases and J dropped 9 bases, with 22 bases sitting between them. This CDR3 contains 16 residues. Study findings and constraints: The blood repertoire also included most expanded thyroid clonotypes above 0.001 frequency.

The authors amplified TCR beta CDR3 regions from RNA transcripts. The authors performed first-round RT-PCR with HTBI primers and then a second-round multiplex PCR. MiXCR, run by TCRdb on the multiplex PCR reads, gives a single entry per CDR3 protein. This table holds 680,000 or so distinct CDR3 sequences, 22% found once. V usage is TRBV6-1 and J usage is TRBJ2-5; D gene ambiguous. Sequenced sample: peripheral blood. The receptor comes from a woman aged 18 to 35 with stable Graves' hyperthyroidism. Some clones in this sample may be carry-over from other donors' samples. The CDR3 protein is CASSETKDGTGVSQYF. CDR3 DNA: TGTGCCAGCAGTGAAACTAAGGACGGCACGGGTGTGTCCCAGTACTTC.